This entry lists 10 T cell receptor beta chains sequenced from one sample in a study of cytomegalovirus exposure and HLA in healthy donors (dated by TCRdb to the late 2010s). Libraries were constructed by the immunoSEQ multiplex PCR assay. For the multiplex PCR, a mixture combining 60 forward primers for TCR Vbeta segments and 13 reverse primers for TCR Jbeta segments was used. What TCRdb holds here is the immuneACCESS table cut down to in-frame rearrangements. Part of the clones is not present; checked against another copy, under half of the missing clones reflect an unresolved V gene, and the others are unexplained. The record for this sample contains approximately 130,000 clones. Clones ranked in the top ten supply roughly 2% of the sample. The specimen was PBMCs. The receptor source for this set is a woman aged 55-70 years in good health and CMV-seronegative.

This chain links TRBV30 with TRBJ1-5; 9 nucleotides line up with TRBD1. Germline V gene lookup returns CDR1 GTSNPN and CDR2 SVGIG (reference sequence). This CDR3 has 15 residues. Losses at the gene ends were 2 bases for V and 3 bases for J; bases not matched to a gene: 5. The CDR3 loop is CAWSTGQGHNQPQHF. In nucleotides, the CDR3 is TGTGCCTGGAGTACGGGACAGGGACACAATCAGCCCCAGCATTTT.

The chain joins TRBV5-1 to TRBJ1-1; 10 bases are shared with TRBD1. Germline V gene lookup returns CDR1 SGHRS and CDR2 YFSETQ. The CDR3 consists of 17 residues. V shed 2 bases, J shed 5 bases, and the junction held 12 bases outside the gene matches. The CDR3 is CASSFFPKDRGTTEAFF. CDR3 sequence (DNA): TGCGCCAGCAGCTTTTTCCCGAAGGACAGGGGGACGACTGAAGCTTTCTTT.

This chain connects TRBV19 to TRBJ1-6, with D possibly matching TRBD1 (6 bases). Per the germline V gene, CDR1 is LNHDA and CDR2 is SQIVND (reference sequence). CDR3 length: 16 amino acids. V lost 6 bases, J lost 7 bases, and 19 bases lay in between. The CDR3 spells CASRPMGDTLNSPLHF. The CDR3 bases are TGTGCCAGTAGGCCCATGGGGGACACCCTAAATTCACCCCTCCACTTT. The complete variable domain, with remaining parts taken from reference TRBV19 and TRBJ1-6, reads DGGITQSPKYLFRKEGQNVTLSCEQNLNHDAMYWYRQDPGQGLRLIYYSQIVNDFQKGDIAEGYSVSREKKESFPLTVTSAQKNPTAFYLCASRPMGDTLNSPLHFGNGTRLTVT.

The gene calls are TRBV27 and TRBJ2-2; TRBD1 might be the D (6 bases). The CDR3 totals 16 residues. Trimming took 5 bases from V and 4 from J, leaving 17 bases between them. CDR1 is MNHEY, CDR2 SMNVEV, per germline (reference sequence). CDR3 in DNA: TGTGCCAGCAGTGAACACGTTGGGGGCAGCACCGGGGAGCTGTTTTTT. This gives the protein CASSEHVGGSTGELFF.

This chain uses TRBV10-3 with TRBJ1-2, with D perhaps TRBD1 (5 bases). The CDR3 runs 13 residues. V was cut by 10 bases and J by 2 bases, with 14 bases left in between. Germline CDR1 is ENHRY and CDR2 is SYGVKD. Written as DNA, the CDR3 is TGTGCCACTCAGCGCACAGGAAACTATGGCTACACCTTC. As protein: CATQRTGNYGYTF.

The chain is built from TRBV19 and TRBJ1-4; a weak D match, TRBD1 (5 bases). This CDR3 contains 14 residues. From germline, CDR1 is LNHDA and CDR2 SQIVND (reference sequence). V was clipped by 3 bases and J by 8 bases, with 13 bases between them. The CDR3 here is CASSISRVDEKLFF. The CDR3 coding sequence is TGTGCCAGTAGTATTTCCAGGGTAGACGAAAAACTGTTTTTT.

V and J are TRBV7-9 and TRBJ2-3; tentatively, D is TRBD1 (5 bases). The germline V gene has CDR1 SEHNR and CDR2 FQNEAQ (reference sequence). This CDR3 has 15 amino acids. The ends were cut back, 1 base at V and 0 bases at J, with 8 bases in the middle. The CDR3 DNA sequence: TGTGCCAGCAGCTTAGAAGGGGTCAGCACAGATACGCAGTATTTT. Residues: CASSLEGVSTDTQYF.

The chain joins TRBV5-1 to TRBJ1-4; D might be TRBD1 (5 bases). V lost 3 bases and J 0 bases, leaving 9 bases between the germline ends. This CDR3 is built from 15 residues. In germline, CDR1 is SGHRS, CDR2 YFSETQ. CDR3 DNA sequence: TGCGCCAGCAGCTCCCAGGGCGCAACTAATGAAAAACTGTTTTTT. It translates to CASSSQGATNEKLFF.

The genes are TRBV25-1 and TRBJ1-1; weak D call: TRBD1 (6 bases). V was cut by 7 bases and J by 4 bases, with 13 bases left in between. CDR3 length: 13 amino acids. Germline V gene sequence: CDR1 MGHDK, CDR2 SYGVNS. The CDR3 region has the DNA TGTGCCAGCACTCGAGGGGGGGGCACTGAAGCTTTCTTT. Its translation is CASTRGGGTEAFF. Full variable domain (remainder filled in from reference TRBV25-1 and TRBJ1-1): EADIYQTPRYLVIGTGKKITLECSQTMGHDKMYWYQQDPGMELHLIHYSYGVNSTEKGDLSSESTVSRIRTEHFPLTLESARPSHTSQYLCASTRGGGTEAFFGQGTRLTVV.

The chain combines TRBV7-9 with TRBJ1-1, with a tentative D call TRBD1 (6 bases). This CDR3 is built from 18 residues. Between the trimmed V and J ends, which lost 1 base and 0 bases, there was a span of 18 bases. CDR1 SEHNR and CDR2 FQNEAQ come from the germline V gene (reference sequence). The CDR3 reads CASSLVPPGVYMNTEAFF. Here the CDR3 DNA reads TGTGCCAGCAGCTTAGTCCCGCCAGGGGTCTATATGAACACTGAAGCTTTCTTT.